Listed here are 14 T cell receptor beta chains from one sample, sequenced in a study of human T cells and chemical hapten exposure. TCRdb re-analysed the RACE reads in MiXCR, keeping a single row per CDR3 protein. This table holds about 80,000 distinct CDR3 sequences, roughly 12% found once. The time point denotes: patch test 2, 6 weeks after DPC sensitization. Treatment noted: therapeutic diphenylcyclopropenone sensitization with weekly scalp DPC. The specimen comprised whole blood, sampled in connection with sensitization to the hapten diphenylcyclopropenone (DPC). All receptors derive from a man aged 18 to 29 with alopecia areata. Some clones in this sample may be carry-over from other donors' samples.

The table lists this clonotype with many counts. The V gene is TRBV7-8, the J gene TRBJ2-7; 11 positions agree with TRBD2. The germline gives CDR1 SGHVS, CDR2 FQNEAQ. V gave up 5 bases and J gave up 2 bases; unmatched junction bases: 11. This CDR3 spans 17 amino acids. The CDR3 here is CASSIGTPGLAAYEQYF. CDR3 in DNA: TGTGCCAGCAGCATTGGGACTCCGGGACTAGCGGCCTACGAGCAGTACTTC.

This rearrangement joins TRBV20-1 to TRBJ1-5; 8 bases match TRBD1. The CDR3 has 15 amino acids. The ends lost 0 bases at V and 7 bases at J; junction bases unmatched: 8. The germline V gene encodes CDR1 DFQATT and CDR2 SNEGSKA (reference sequence). The CDR3 sequence: CSARDPGGAGQPQHF. The DNA of the CDR3 is TGCAGTGCTAGAGATCCAGGGGGCGCGGGACAGCCCCAGCATTTT.

This clonotype occurred a few times. V gene TRBV7-9 combines with J gene TRBJ2-2; possible D gene TRBD1, 5 bases. Germline V gene lookup returns CDR1 SEHNR and CDR2 FQNEAQ (reference sequence). Trimming removed 4 bases from V and 6 bases from J, with 9 bases in between. The CDR3 is 13 residues long. CDR3 residues: CASSSTGSGELFF. The CDR3 DNA reads as TGTGCCAGCAGCTCAACAGGCTCCGGGGAGCTGTTTTTT.

This clonotype was detected ten times or more. This sequence joins TRBV6-5 and TRBJ1-1; D is undetermined. The V end was cut by 6 bases, the J end by 12 bases, with 17 bases between. The germline V gene encodes CDR1 MNHEY and CDR2 SVGAGI. This CDR3 has 12 residues. This chain's CDR3 is CASRHATQRTFF. The CDR3 DNA reads as TGTGCCAGCAGGCACGCTACCCAACGAACTTTCTTT.

In its sample, this clonotype was seen many times. CDR3 amino acids: CASSFKAEQFF. CDR3 nucleotides: TGTGCCAGCAGTTTCAAGGCTGAGCAGTTCTTC. The chain joins TRBV27 to TRBJ2-1; no clear D. The CDR3 is 11 residues long. V lost 3 bases and J 9 bases, leaving 6 bases between the germline ends. CDR1 is MNHEY and CDR2 is SMNVEV in the germline V gene (reference sequence).

The J gene is TRBJ1-6, the V gene TRBV4-1; maybe TRBD1 (6 bases). V dropped 3 bases and J dropped 5 bases, with 17 bases sitting between them. The CDR3 extends over 17 amino acids. The germline CDR1 and CDR2 sequences are MGHRA and YSYEKL. CDR3 in amino acids: CASSHSGRGTHNSPLHF. The CDR3, as DNA: TGCGCCAGCAGCCACTCAGGGAGGGGGACCCATAATTCACCCCTCCACTTT.

This sequence joins TRBV12-3 or TRBV12-4 and TRBJ1-4, with D possibly TRBD1 on 5 matching bases. The CDR3 runs to 14 residues. V was pared by 3 bases and J by 2 bases, with 7 bases between. The CDR3 DNA sequence: TGTGCCAGCAGTTTCTGGGGGACTAATGAAAAACTGTTTTTT. Protein product: CASSFWGTNEKLFF.

This clonotype was recorded many times. The genes are TRBV5-1 and TRBJ2-5; TRBD1 matches 9 bases. V dropped 4 bases and J dropped 5; count of bases not matched to a gene: 9. There are 15 residues in the CDR3. In germline, CDR1 is SGHRS, CDR2 YFSETQ. CDR3 DNA: TGCGCCAGCAGCCTGCTCGGGACAGGGCGGGAGACCCAGTACTTC. This translates into CASSLLGTGRETQYF.

The V gene is TRBV6-7, the J gene TRBJ2-7, with D perhaps matching TRBD2 (5 bases). TRBV6-7 is designated an ORF whose function remains uncertain. The CDR3 length is 13 residues. The V and J ends lost 2 bases and 6 bases respectively, with 11 bases between them. CDR3 DNA: TGTGCCAGCAGTTACCCCTCCGGGGTCGAGCAGTACGTC. This translates into CASSYPSGVEQYV.

This clonotype has just a few counts. This chain connects TRBV10-2 to TRBJ2-3; 8 nucleotides align to TRBD2. Germline V gives CDR1 WSHSY, CDR2 SAAADI. The CDR3 has 14 residues. V gave up 6 bases and J gave up 3 bases; unmatched junction bases: 5. As DNA, the CDR3 is TGCGCCAGCAGACCGGGACTAGAGACAGATACGCAGTATTTT. Translated, it gives CASRPGLETDTQYF.

The chain is built from TRBV5-4 and TRBJ2-3, with D hard to call. CDR1 SGHNT and CDR2 YYREEE come from the germline V gene (reference sequence). V was cut by 6 bases and J by 6 bases, with 11 bases left in between. This CDR3 is 12 amino acids long. This CDR3 is CASTPDPDTQYF. The CDR3 coding sequence is TGTGCCAGCACCCCGGATCCGGATACGCAGTATTTT. The whole variable domain, filled in from reference TRBV5-4 and TRBJ2-3, reads ETGVTQSPTHLIKTRGQQVTLRCSSQSGHNTVSWYQQALGQGPQFIFQYYREEENGRGNFPPRFSGLQFPNYSSELNVNALELDDSALYLCASTPDPDTQYFGPGTRLTVL.

In this sample, this clonotype turned up many times. The chain uses TRBV7-9 and TRBJ2-1; 7 nucleotides agree with TRBD1. The CDR3 runs 16 residues. Germline-derived CDR1 and CDR2 are SEHNR and FQNEAQ (reference sequence). The V segment lost 7 bases and the J segment 7 bases; nucleotides outside the gene matches: 16. Here the CDR3 DNA reads TGTGCCAGCAACGCGGCAGGACAGGTGGGGTGGAATGAGCAGTTCTTC. Translation gives CASNAAGQVGWNEQFF. Full variable domain (rest looked up from reference TRBV7-9 and TRBJ2-1): DTGVSQNPRHKITKRGQNVTFRCDPISEHNRLYWYRQTLGQGPEFLTYFQNEAQLEKSRLLSDRFSAERPKGSFSTLEIQRTEQGDSAMYLCASNAAGQVGWNEQFFGPGTRLTVL.

This clonotype was seen repeatedly, ten times or more. The chain carries TRBV19 and TRBJ2-2, with 9 bases that match TRBD1. This CDR3 has 14 residues. The J segment lost 6 bases and the V segment lost 5 bases, leaving 4 bases of the junction unmatched. CDR1 is LNHDA, CDR2 SQIVND, per germline (reference sequence). CDR3 sequence reads: CASSHGTGPGELFF. CDR3 DNA sequence: TGTGCCAGTAGTCATGGGACAGGGCCCGGGGAGCTGTTTTTT. Supplemented by reference TRBV19 and TRBJ2-2, the full variable domain reads DGGITQSPKYLFRKEGQNVTLSCEQNLNHDAMYWYRQDPGQGLRLIYYSQIVNDFQKGDIAEGYSVSREKKESFPLTVTSAQKNPTAFYLCASSHGTGPGELFFGEGSRLTVL.

The J gene is TRBJ1-5, the V gene TRBV6-1; D may be TRBD1 (6 bases). The CDR3 covers 13 residues. V was trimmed by 8 bases and J by 3 bases, leaving 11 bases between them. CDR1 is MNHNS, CDR2 SASEGT, per germline. The DNA for the CDR3 is TGTGCCAGCGGAGGACAGCTCAATCAGCCCCAGCATTTT. Amino acid sequence: CASGGQLNQPQHF.